This T cell receptor (beta chain) was sequenced in a study of T cells expressing NK-cell markers. This CDR3 is 13 amino acids long. Germline CDR1 and CDR2: DFQATT and SNEGSKA (reference sequence). Beta-chain TCR cDNA was generated via 5'RACE template switching with UMIs. TCRdb re-called the 5' RACE reads and shows each CDR3 protein once, DNA omitted. Its listing shows hundreds of thousands of distinct CDR3 sequences. What was sequenced was blood T cells: a sorted CD56 or NKG2C T cell subset, CD4+ or CD8+ T cells, or bulk PBMC T cells (not recorded which). The receptor comes from a woman between 18 and 70 years old in good health. The rearrangement links TRBV20-1 to TRBJ1-1; TCRdb's D call, TRBD1, is unchecked because there is no DNA. This CDR3 reads CSARDLSGTGAFF.